The 2 T cell receptor beta chains below come from one sample, sequenced in a study of blood T cell repertoires in COVID-19. Sequenced by immunoSEQ multiplex PCR; TCRdb stores in-frame clones only, minus some. The sample lists 110,000 or so clones; 70% to 90% were seen once. Sequences were obtained from peripheral blood. Receptor source: a woman in her 70s who had recovered from COVID-19.

In its sample, this clone was seen once. V and J are TRBV24-1 and TRBJ2-1; D remains ambiguous. V lost 1 base, J lost 13 bases, and 13 bases lay in between. Germline V CDR1 and CDR2: KGHDR, SFDVKD. The CDR3 spans 13 residues. CDR3 DNA: TGTGCCACCAGTGATTTTTCGCGAACCAAACAGTTCTTC. It codes for CATSDFSRTKQFF.

This rearrangement joins TRBV4-1 to TRBJ1-5; the D is unclear. The CDR3 has 16 amino acids. Looked up from germline, CDR1 is MGHRA and CDR2 is YSYEKL. V was trimmed by 4 bases and J by 6 bases, leaving 19 bases between them. The DNA for the CDR3 is TGCGCCAGCAGCCCCTTCCCTGGCCGAGGTGGTCAGCCCCAGCATTTT. Its translation is CASSPFPGRGGQPQHF.